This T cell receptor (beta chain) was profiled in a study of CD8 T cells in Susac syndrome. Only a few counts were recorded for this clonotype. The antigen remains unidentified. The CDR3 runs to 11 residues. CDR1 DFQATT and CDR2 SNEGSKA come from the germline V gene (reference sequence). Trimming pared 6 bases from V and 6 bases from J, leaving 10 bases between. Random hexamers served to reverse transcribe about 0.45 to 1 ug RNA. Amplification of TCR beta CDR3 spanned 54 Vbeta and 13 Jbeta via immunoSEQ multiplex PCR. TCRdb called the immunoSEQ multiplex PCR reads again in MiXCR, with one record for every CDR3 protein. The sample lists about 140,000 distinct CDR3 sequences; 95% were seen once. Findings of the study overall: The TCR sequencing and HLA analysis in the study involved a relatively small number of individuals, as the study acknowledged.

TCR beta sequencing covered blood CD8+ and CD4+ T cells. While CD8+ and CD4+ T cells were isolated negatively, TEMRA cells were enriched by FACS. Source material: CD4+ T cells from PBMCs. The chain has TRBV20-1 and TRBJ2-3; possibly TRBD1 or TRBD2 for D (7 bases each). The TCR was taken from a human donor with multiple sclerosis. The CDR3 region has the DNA TGCAGTGCCAGGGGGGGGGATACGCAGTATTTT. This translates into CSARGGDTQYF.